The rows below give T cell receptor beta chains drawn from one sample of a study of response to subunit inactivated influenza vaccine. One entry per CDR3 protein results from TCRdb running MiXCR on the RT-PCR reads. Of 860,000 or so distinct CDR3 sequences detected, roughly 20% appear once; the ten largest clones hold more than 8.5%. Sample: PBMCs from blood, taken less than 6 days after vaccination. Every receptor here comes from a man aged 50-60 years who received an inactivated influenza vaccine. Each CDR3 is given with its conserved first and last residue. A D gene is named only where the DNA matches it firmly. Clone size appears in some rows only: once, few, many, or a class for an expanded clone.

j_call v_call d_call clone_size cdr3_aa cdr3_nt
TRBJ2-1 TRBV6-2/TRBV6-3 TRBD2 . CASSYPAGLAGREQFF TGTGCCAGCAGTTACCCTGCAGGACTAGCGGGAAGGGAGCAGTTCTTC
TRBJ1-2 TRBV6-1 . . CASRNADRTRGYTF TGTGCCAGCAGAAACGCCGACAGGACGAGGGGCTACACCTTC
TRBJ1-2 TRBV28 . . CASGPGNYGYTF TGTGCCAGCGGACCAGGGAACTATGGCTACACCTTC
TRBJ2-7 TRBV10-3 TRBD1 few CAISWTGEDEQYF TGTGCCATCAGCTGGACAGGGGAGGACGAGCAGTACTTC
TRBJ1-1 TRBV29-1 . many CSVDQGTAFF TGCAGCGTTGATCAGGGGACAGCTTTCTTT
TRBJ2-5 TRBV7-2 TRBD2 . CASSLARRGMYQETQYF TGTGCCAGCAGCTTAGCGAGGCGGGGGATGTACCAAGAGACCCAGTACTTC
TRBJ2-1 TRBV11-2 . . CASSLMFASSYNEQFF TGTGCCAGCAGCTTGATGTTCGCCAGCTCCTACAATGAGCAGTTCTTC
TRBJ2-7 TRBV20-1 . few CSAIQGKYEQYF TGCAGTGCTATCCAGGGGAAATACGAGCAGTACTTC
TRBJ1-2 TRBV12-3/TRBV12-4 TRBD1 . CASSPGTGNGYTF TGTGCCAGCAGTCCCGGGACAGGGAATGGCTACACCTTC
TRBJ2-4 TRBV5-1 TRBD2 few CASSLAASGGIQYF TGCGCCAGCAGCTTGGCGGCTAGCGGGGGCATTCAGTACTTC
TRBJ2-7 TRBV5-1 TRBD1 many CASSLGDSTYEQYF TGCGCCAGCAGCTTGGGGGACAGCACCTACGAGCAGTACTTC
TRBJ2-7 TRBV6-2/TRBV6-3 TRBD1 once CASRPGQAILYEQYF TGTGCCAGCAGGCCGGGACAGGCGATTTTATACGAGCAGTACTTC
TRBJ2-7 TRBV20-1 . . CSARDPTGDPYEQYF TGCAGTGCTAGAGACCCCACGGGGGACCCCTACGAGCAGTACTTC
TRBJ2-1 TRBV29-1 . few CSVEAEPAESYNEQFF TGCAGCGTTGAAGCTGAGCCAGCGGAATCCTACAATGAGCAGTTCTTC
TRBJ1-2 TRBV18 TRBD1 . CASSPSGQGYGYTF TGTGCCAGCTCACCAAGCGGACAGGGATATGGCTACACCTTC
TRBJ1-4 TRBV28 . many CASIPRRGKVITNEKLFF TGTGCCAGCATCCCGAGGAGGGGAAAGGTGATCACTAATGAAAAACTGTTTTTT
TRBJ2-1 TRBV4-3 . . CASSQDFVSEQFF TGCGCCAGCAGCCAAGATTTCGTAAGTGAGCAGTTCTTC
TRBJ2-7 TRBV6-5 TRBD2 . CASSYQTSGRAYEQYF TGTGCCAGCAGTTATCAAACTAGCGGGAGAGCCTACGAGCAGTACTTC
TRBJ2-7 TRBV6-2/TRBV6-3 TRBD2 . CASQRGPLSSYEQYF TGTGCCAGTCAGCGGGGACCCCTGAGCTCCTACGAGCAGTACTTC
TRBJ2-6 TRBV7-2 . few CASSLAGTGNGANVLTF TGTGCCAGCAGCTTAGCGGGGACGGGTAATGGGGCCAACGTCCTGACTTTC
TRBJ1-3 TRBV30 TRBD1 few CAWRRWGQGYTIYF TGTGCCTGGAGGCGTTGGGGACAGGGATACACCATATATTTT
TRBJ2-7 TRBV7-2 TRBD2 few CASKLVAGDSYEQYF TGTGCCAGCAAACTAGTAGCGGGTGACTCCTACGAGCAGTACTTC
TRBJ2-7 TRBV5-1 TRBD2 . CASSPPSGGPDEQYF TGCGCCAGCAGCCCACCAAGCGGGGGGCCCGACGAGCAGTACTTC
TRBJ2-1 TRBV12-3/TRBV12-4 TRBD2 . CASSFTGGNDEQFF TGTGCCAGCAGTTTCACGGGAGGGAACGATGAGCAGTTCTTC
TRBJ2-1 TRBV20-1 TRBD2 few CSAKTGTSFSNEQFF TGCAGTGCTAAAACCGGGACTAGTTTTAGCAATGAGCAGTTCTTC
TRBJ2-3 TRBV2 . . CASSELPAPDTQYF TGTGCCAGCAGTGAATTGCCCGCCCCAGATACGCAGTATTTT
TRBJ1-2 TRBV15 TRBD1 . CATSSPTGPALHYGYTF TGTGCCACCAGCAGTCCGACAGGGCCGGCCCTACACTATGGCTACACCTTC
TRBJ2-3 TRBV20-1 . . CSARLLGVANARFTDTQYF TGCAGTGCTAGACTCTTGGGGGTAGCCAATGCAAGATTTACAGATACGCAGTATTTT
TRBJ2-7 TRBV13 TRBD1 few CASSPRTGRHEQYF TGTGCCAGCAGCCCAAGGACAGGGAGGCACGAGCAGTACTTC
TRBJ1-1 TRBV20-1 . few CSAKLAHANTEAFF TGCAGTGCCAAGTTAGCCCATGCGAACACTGAAGCTTTCTTT
TRBJ1-2 TRBV28 . few CASTQRSRNYGYTF TGTGCCAGCACCCAAAGAAGCCGTAACTATGGCTACACCTTC
TRBJ2-1 TRBV29-1 . . CSATTGRGRNEQFF TGCAGCGCGACAACGGGTCGGGGGCGCAATGAGCAGTTCTTC
TRBJ1-4 TRBV4-3 . few CASSHHEGNEKLFF TGCGCCAGCAGCCATCACGAGGGTAATGAAAAACTGTTTTTT
TRBJ2-7 TRBV12-3/TRBV12-4 . . CASSYTRQASSYEQYF TGTGCCAGCAGTTACACTCGACAGGCGAGCTCCTACGAGCAGTACTTC
TRBJ2-7 TRBV20-1 . . CSALQGLGYEQYF TGCAGTGCTCTCCAGGGCCTCGGGTACGAGCAGTACTTC
TRBJ2-7 TRBV12-3/TRBV12-4 TRBD1 . CASSSRDRHYEQYF TGTGCCAGCAGTTCCCGGGACAGGCACTACGAGCAGTACTTC
TRBJ1-2 TRBV20-1 . few CSASGWRDGYTF TGCAGTGCTAGTGGATGGAGGGATGGCTACACCTTC
TRBJ1-2 TRBV7-9 TRBD1 . CASSSNPGQGDGYTF TGTGCCAGCAGCTCGAATCCGGGACAGGGTGATGGCTACACCTTC
TRBJ2-7 TRBV6-2/TRBV6-3 TRBD1 . CASSYSLRTGTGAYEQYF TGTGCCAGCAGTTACTCACTACGGACCGGGACAGGGGCCTACGAGCAGTACTTC
TRBJ2-1 TRBV6-5 TRBD2 . CASSYSGPGLGNEQFF TGTGCCAGCAGTTACTCGGGACCGGGACTAGGTAATGAGCAGTTCTTC
TRBJ2-1 TRBV7-6 . . CASSLGGRGRGSYNEQFF TGTGCCAGCAGCTTAGGGGGTAGAGGGAGGGGGTCTTACAATGAGCAGTTCTTC
TRBJ2-3 TRBV12-3/TRBV12-4 TRBD2 few CASSLRGLAAKSTDTQYF TGTGCCAGCAGTTTGAGGGGACTAGCGGCCAAAAGCACAGATACGCAGTATTTT
TRBJ2-2 TRBV24-1 . many CATSVGGELFF TGTGCCACCAGTGTCGGCGGGGAGCTGTTTTTT
TRBJ2-7 TRBV4-1 TRBD1 . CASSQVKDRGWEQYF TGCGCCAGCAGCCAAGTTAAGGACAGGGGTTGGGAGCAGTACTTC
TRBJ2-3 TRBV7-9 . . CASSNPLARGTDTQYF TGTGCCAGCAGCAACCCCCTAGCGAGAGGCACAGATACGCAGTATTTT
TRBJ1-4 TRBV20-1 . few CSATFGRSEKLFF TGCAGTGCTACTTTCGGGCGAAGTGAAAAACTGTTTTTT